This T cell receptor beta chain was obtained from a study of blood T cell repertoires in COVID-19. Overall study: Some COVID-19 samples were acute and others convalescent; all came from the United States, Italy and Spain. The cDNA or gDNA used as material had been derived from T cells, B-cell-depleted T cells, or PBMCs.

Germline V lookup: CDR1 DFQATT, CDR2 SNEGSKA (reference sequence). The CDR3 covers 11 residues. V was shortened by 2 bases and J by 13 bases, with 14 bases between the two germline ends. Per the original methods: Counts of nucleated cells, estimated from reference gene primer amplification, were obtained. The repertoire was sequenced with immunoSEQ multiplex PCR; TCRdb's copy has only in-frame clones and lacks some. V, J and clone size reflect that table, while D and trimming were determined from the DNA. Of 250,000 to 400,000 clones listed, more than 75% are singletons. The chain uses TRBV20-1 and TRBJ1-2; tentatively, D is TRBD1 (6 bases). The receptor comes from a man in his forties or fifties with active or convalescent COVID-19. The material sequenced was peripheral blood. CDR3 region: CSARRGAVGTF. CDR3 coding DNA: TGCAGTGCTAGACGGGGGGCAGTGGGCACCTTC.